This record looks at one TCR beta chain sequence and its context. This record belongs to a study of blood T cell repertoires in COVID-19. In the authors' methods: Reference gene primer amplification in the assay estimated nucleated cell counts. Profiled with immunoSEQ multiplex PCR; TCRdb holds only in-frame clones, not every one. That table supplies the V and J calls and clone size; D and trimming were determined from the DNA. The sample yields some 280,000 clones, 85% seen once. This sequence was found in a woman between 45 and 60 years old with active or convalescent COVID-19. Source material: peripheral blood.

The CDR3 reads CAWSVSASNYGYTF. The CDR3 coding sequence is TGTGCCTGGAGTGTTTCAGCGTCTAACTATGGCTACACCTTC. The rearrangement joins TRBV30 to TRBJ1-2; D ambiguous. The V gene's germline CDR1 is GTSNPN and CDR2 SVGIG (reference sequence). Trimming took off 0 bases at V and 0 bases at J, with 8 bases between the two ends. The CDR3 length is 14 residues.